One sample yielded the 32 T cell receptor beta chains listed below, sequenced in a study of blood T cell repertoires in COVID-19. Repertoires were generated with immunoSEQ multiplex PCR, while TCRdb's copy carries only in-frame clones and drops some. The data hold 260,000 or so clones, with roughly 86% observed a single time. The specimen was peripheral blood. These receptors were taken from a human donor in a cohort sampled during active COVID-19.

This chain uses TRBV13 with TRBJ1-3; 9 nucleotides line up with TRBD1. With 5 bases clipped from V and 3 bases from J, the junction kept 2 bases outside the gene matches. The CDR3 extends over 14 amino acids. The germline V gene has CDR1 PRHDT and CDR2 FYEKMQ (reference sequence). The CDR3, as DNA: TGTGCCAGCAGCATGACAGGGGGTGGAAACACCATATATTTT. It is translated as CASSMTGGGNTIYF.

The CDR3 sequence: CASSQDQDWYRQYEQYF. DNA of the CDR3: TGCGCCAGCAGCCAAGATCAGGATTGGTACCGGCAATACGAGCAGTACTTC. The chain is built from TRBV4-3 and TRBJ2-7, with D unresolved. CDR1 and CDR2 (germline): LGHNA, YSLEER. The CDR3 contains 17 residues. V was clipped by 0 bases and J by 4 bases, with 19 bases between them.

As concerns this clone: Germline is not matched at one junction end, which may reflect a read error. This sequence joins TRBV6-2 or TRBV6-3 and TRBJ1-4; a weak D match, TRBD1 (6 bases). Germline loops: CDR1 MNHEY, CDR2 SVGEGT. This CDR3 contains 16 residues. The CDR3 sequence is CTSSLRQAHANEKLFF. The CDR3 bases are TGTACCAGCAGCCTTCGACAGGCGCACGCTAATGAAAAACTGTTTTTT.

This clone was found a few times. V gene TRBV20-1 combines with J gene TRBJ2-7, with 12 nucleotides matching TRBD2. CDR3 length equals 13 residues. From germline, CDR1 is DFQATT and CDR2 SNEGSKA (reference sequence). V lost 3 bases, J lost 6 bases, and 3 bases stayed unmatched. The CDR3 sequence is CSASLAGGLEQYF. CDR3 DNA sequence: TGCAGTGCTAGTCTAGCGGGGGGGCTCGAGCAGTACTTC.

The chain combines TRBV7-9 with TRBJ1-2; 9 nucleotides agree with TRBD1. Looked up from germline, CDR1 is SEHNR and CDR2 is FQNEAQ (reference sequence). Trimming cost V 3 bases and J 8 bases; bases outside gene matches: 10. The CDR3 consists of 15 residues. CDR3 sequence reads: CASSFLPGQGGGYTF. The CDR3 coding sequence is TGTGCCAGCAGCTTTCTTCCGGGACAGGGAGGAGGCTACACCTTC.

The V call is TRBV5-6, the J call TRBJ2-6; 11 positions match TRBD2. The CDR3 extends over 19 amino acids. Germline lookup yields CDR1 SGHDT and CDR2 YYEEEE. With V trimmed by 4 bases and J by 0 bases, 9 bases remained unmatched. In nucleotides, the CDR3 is TGTGCCAGCAGCGGATCTAGCGGGGGGCGTCTCTCTGGGGCCAACGTCCTGACTTTC. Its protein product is CASSGSSGGRLSGANVLTF.

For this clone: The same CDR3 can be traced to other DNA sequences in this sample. CDR3 sequence reads: CASSLGGNTEAFF. CDR3 sequence (DNA): TGTGCCAGCAGCTTAGGCGGGAACACTGAAGCTTTCTTT. The chain carries TRBV5-4 and TRBJ1-1; D not certain. Germline V gene data show CDR1 as SGHNT and CDR2 as YYREEE (reference sequence). CDR3 length: 13 amino acids. Trimming pared 2 bases from V and 1 base from J, leaving 6 bases between.

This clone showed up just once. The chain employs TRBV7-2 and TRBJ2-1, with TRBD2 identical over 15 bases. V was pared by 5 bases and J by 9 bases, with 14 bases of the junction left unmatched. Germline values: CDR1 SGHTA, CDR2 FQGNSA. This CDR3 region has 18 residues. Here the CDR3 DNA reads TGTGCCAGCAGCCCGGGACTAGCGGGGGGACCAGGTCGGGGTGAGCAGTTCTTC. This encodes CASSPGLAGGPGRGEQFF.

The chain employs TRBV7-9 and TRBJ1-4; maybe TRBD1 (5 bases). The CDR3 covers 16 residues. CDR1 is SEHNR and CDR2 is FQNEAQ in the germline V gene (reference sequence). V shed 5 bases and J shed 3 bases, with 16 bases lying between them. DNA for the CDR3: TGTGCCAGCAGCATGCCCTCGGGGGGTGCTAATGAAAAACTGTTTTTT. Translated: CASSMPSGGANEKLFF.

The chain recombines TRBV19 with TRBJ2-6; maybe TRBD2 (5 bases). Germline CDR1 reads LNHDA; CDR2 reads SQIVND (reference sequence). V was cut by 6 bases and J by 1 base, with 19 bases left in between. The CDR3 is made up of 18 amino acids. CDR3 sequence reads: CASRKGESTVSGANVLTF. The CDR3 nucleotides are TGTGCCAGTAGAAAGGGAGAAAGTACAGTGTCTGGGGCCAACGTCCTGACTTTC. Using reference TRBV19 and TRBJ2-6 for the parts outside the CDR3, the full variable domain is DGGITQSPKYLFRKEGQNVTLSCEQNLNHDAMYWYRQDPGQGLRLIYYSQIVNDFQKGDIAEGYSVSREKKESFPLTVTSAQKNPTAFYLCASRKGESTVSGANVLTFGAGSRLTVL.

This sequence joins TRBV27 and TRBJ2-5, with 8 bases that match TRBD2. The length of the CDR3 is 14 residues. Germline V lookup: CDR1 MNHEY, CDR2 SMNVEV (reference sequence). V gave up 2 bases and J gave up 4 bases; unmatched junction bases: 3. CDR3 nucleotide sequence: TGTGCCAGCAGTTTAGACGGGAGGGGAGAGACCCAGTACTTC. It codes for CASSLDGRGETQYF.

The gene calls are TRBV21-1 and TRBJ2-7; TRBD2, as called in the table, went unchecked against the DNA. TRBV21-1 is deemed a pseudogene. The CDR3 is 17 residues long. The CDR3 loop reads CASSKRGASGSTYEQYF. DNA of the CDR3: TGTGCCAGCAGCAAAAGGGGGGCTAGCGGGAGCACCTACGAGCAGTACTTC.

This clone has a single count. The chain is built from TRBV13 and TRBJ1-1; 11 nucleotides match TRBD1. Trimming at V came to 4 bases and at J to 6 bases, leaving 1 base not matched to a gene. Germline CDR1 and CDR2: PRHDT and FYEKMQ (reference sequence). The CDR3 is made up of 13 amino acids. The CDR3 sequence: CASSSDRGPEAFF. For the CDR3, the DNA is TGTGCCAGCAGCTCGGACAGGGGGCCTGAAGCTTTCTTT.

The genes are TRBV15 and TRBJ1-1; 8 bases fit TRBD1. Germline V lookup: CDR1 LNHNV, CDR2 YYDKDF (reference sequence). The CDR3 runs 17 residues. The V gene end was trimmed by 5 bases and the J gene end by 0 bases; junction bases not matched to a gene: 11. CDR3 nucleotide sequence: TGTGCCACCAGCGGGGGTCTCGGGACAGGAATGAACACTGAAGCTTTCTTT. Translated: CATSGGLGTGMNTEAFF.

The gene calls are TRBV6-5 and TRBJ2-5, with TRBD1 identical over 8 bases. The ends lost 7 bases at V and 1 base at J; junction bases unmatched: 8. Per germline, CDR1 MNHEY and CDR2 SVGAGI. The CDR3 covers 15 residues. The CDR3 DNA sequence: TGTGCCAGCACTCCTGCCAGGGGGCCCCAAGAGACCCAGTACTTC. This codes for CASTPARGPQETQYF.

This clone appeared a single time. The CDR3 coding sequence is TGTGCCAGCAGCGGGGGCGGGACAGGGGTTCGCGAGCAGTACTTC. Encoded protein: CASSGGGTGVREQYF. The genes are TRBV9 and TRBJ2-7; TRBD1 matches 10 bases. Germline CDR1 is SGDLS and CDR2 is YYNGEE. The CDR3 covers 15 residues. Trimming cost V 3 bases and J 6 bases; bases outside gene matches: 9.

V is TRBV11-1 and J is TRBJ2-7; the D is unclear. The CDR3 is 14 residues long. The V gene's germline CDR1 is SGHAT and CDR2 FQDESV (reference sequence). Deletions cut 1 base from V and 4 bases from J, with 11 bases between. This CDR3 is CASSLVQVDYEQYF. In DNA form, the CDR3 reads TGTGCCAGCAGCTTAGTGCAGGTTGATTACGAGCAGTACTTC.

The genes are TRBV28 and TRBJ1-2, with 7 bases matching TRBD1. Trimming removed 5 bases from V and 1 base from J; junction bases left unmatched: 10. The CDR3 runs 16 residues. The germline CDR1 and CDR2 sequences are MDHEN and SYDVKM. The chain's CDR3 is CASSMPRDSGNYGYTF. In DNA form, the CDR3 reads TGTGCCAGCAGTATGCCCCGGGACAGCGGTAACTATGGCTACACCTTC.

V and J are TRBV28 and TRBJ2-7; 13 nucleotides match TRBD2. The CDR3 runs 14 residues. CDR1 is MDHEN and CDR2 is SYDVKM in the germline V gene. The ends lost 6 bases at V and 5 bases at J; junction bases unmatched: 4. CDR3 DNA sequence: TGTGCCAGCAGACCCGGACTAGCGGGAGACGAGCAGTACTTC. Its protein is CASRPGLAGDEQYF.

The CDR3 nucleotides are TGTGCCAGCAGTAGCCTAACAGCTAACTATGGCTACACCTTC. Amino acids: CASSSLTANYGYTF. The chain combines TRBV6-5 with TRBJ1-2; no reliable D call. Germline V gene data show CDR1 as MNHEY and CDR2 as SVGAGI. The CDR3 totals 14 residues. Trimming pared 5 bases from V and 0 bases from J, leaving 10 bases between.

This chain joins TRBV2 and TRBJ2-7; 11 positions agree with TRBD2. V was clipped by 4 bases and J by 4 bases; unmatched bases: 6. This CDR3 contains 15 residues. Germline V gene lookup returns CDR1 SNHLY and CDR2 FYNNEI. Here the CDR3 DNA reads TGTGCCAGCAGTGGAGTAGCGGGAGGGGAATACGAGCAGTACTTC. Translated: CASSGVAGGEYEQYF.

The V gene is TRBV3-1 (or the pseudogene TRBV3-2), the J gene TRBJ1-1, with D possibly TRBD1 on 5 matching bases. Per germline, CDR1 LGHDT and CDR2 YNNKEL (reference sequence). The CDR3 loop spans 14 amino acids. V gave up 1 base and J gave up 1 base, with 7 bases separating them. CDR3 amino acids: CASSQGQPNTEAFF. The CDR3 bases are TGTGCCAGCAGCCAAGGACAGCCGAACACTGAAGCTTTCTTT.

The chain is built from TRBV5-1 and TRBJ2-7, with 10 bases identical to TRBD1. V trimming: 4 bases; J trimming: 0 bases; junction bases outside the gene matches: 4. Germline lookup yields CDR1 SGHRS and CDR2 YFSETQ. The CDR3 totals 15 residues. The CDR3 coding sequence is TGCGCCAGCAGCCCGAGACAGGGGGCCTCCTACGAGCAGTACTTC. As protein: CASSPRQGASYEQYF.

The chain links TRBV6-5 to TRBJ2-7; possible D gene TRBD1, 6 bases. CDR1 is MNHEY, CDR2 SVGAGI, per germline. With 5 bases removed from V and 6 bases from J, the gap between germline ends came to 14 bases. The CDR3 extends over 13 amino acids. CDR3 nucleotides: TGTGCCAGCAGTCCCGGGCAGGGGCGCGAGCAGTACTTC. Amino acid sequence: CASSPGQGREQYF.

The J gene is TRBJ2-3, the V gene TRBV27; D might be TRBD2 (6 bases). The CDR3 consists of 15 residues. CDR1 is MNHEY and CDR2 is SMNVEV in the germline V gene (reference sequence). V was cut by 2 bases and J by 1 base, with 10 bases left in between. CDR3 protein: CASSLGGKRTDTQYF. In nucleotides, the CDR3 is TGTGCCAGCAGTTTAGGCGGGAAGCGCACAGATACGCAGTATTTT.

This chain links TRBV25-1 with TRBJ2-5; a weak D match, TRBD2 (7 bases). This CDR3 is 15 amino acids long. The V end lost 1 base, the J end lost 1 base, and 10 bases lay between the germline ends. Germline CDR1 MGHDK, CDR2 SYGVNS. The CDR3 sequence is CASSEWGGLQETQYF. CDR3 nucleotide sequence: TGTGCCAGCAGTGAATGGGGGGGCCTCCAAGAGACCCAGTACTTC. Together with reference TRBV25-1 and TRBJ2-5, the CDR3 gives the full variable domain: EADIYQTPRYLVIGTGKKITLECSQTMGHDKMYWYQQDPGMELHLIHYSYGVNSTEKGDLSSESTVSRIRTEHFPLTLESARPSHTSQYLCASSEWGGLQETQYFGPGTRLLVL.

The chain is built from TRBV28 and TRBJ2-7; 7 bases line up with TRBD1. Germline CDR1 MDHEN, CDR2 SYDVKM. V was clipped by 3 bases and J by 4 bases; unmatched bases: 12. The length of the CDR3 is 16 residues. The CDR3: CASSFLFWDSRYEQYF. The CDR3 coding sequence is TGTGCCAGCAGTTTTCTCTTTTGGGACAGCCGGTACGAGCAGTACTTC.

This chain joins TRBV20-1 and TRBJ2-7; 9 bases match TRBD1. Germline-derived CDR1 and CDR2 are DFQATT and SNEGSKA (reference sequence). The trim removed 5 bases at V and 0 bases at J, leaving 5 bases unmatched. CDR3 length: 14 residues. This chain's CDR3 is CSAGGQGSSYEQYF. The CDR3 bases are TGCAGTGCTGGTGGACAGGGGAGCTCCTACGAGCAGTACTTC.

The CDR3 region is CASSIVSGSSYEQYF. The CDR3 DNA reads TGTGCCAGTAGTATTGTTAGCGGGAGTTCCTACGAGCAGTACTTC. The chain links TRBV19 to TRBJ2-7, with TRBD2 identical over 9 bases. The CDR3 covers 15 residues. V gave up 3 bases and J gave up 1 base; unmatched junction bases: 4. Germline V CDR1 and CDR2: LNHDA, SQIVND (reference sequence).

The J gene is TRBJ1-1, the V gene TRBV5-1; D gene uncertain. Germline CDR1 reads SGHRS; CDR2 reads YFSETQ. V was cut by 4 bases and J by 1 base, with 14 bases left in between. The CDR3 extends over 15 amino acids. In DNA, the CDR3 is TGCGCCAGCAGCCCTCGATATAGAGGGAACACTGAAGCTTTCTTT. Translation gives CASSPRYRGNTEAFF.

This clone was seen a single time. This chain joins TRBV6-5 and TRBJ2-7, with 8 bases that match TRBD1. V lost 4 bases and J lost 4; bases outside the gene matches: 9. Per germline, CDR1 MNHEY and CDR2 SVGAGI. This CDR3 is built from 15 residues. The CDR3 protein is CASSFTGGDVYEQYF. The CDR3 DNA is TGTGCCAGCAGTTTTACAGGGGGAGATGTTTACGAGCAGTACTTC.

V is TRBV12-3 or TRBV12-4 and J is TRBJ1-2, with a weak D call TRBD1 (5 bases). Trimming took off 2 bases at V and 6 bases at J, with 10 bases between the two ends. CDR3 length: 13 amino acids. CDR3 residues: CASSLSGQDGYTF. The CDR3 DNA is TGTGCCAGCAGTTTATCAGGGCAAGATGGCTACACCTTC.